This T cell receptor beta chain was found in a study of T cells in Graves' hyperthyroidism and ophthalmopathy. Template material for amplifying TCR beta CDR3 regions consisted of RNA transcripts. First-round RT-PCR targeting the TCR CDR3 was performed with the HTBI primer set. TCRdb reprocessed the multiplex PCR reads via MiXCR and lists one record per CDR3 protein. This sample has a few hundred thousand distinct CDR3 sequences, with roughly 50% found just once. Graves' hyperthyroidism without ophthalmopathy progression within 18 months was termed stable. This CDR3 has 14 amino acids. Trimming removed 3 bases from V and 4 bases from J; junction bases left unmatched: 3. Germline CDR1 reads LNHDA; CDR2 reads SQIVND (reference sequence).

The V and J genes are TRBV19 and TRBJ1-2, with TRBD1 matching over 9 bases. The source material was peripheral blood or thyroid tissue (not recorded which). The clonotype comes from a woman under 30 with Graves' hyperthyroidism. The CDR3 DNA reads TGTGCCAGTAGTATCGGACAGGGGAGCTATGGCTACACCTTC. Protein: CASSIGQGSYGYTF.